The source of this TCR beta chain is a study of patients and donors after allogeneic stem cell transplantation. TCRdb recomputed calls from the RT-PCR reads with MiXCR, one row per CDR3 protein. Among 45,000 to 65,000 distinct CDR3 sequences listed, approximately 12% were seen once. The source is a human donor who was either an allogeneic HSCT recipient or a stem cell or donor lymphocyte infusion donor (not recorded which). It is not recorded whose cells these are; they may come from a transplant donor. The sequencing sample was made of blood, either unsorted or a sorted T cell fraction (not recorded which).

In DNA form, the CDR3 reads TGTGCCAGCAGCCCCCTCGGGGACGAGCAGTACTTC. It is translated as CASSPLGDEQYF. The chain couples TRBV7-9 to TRBJ2-7; tentatively, D is TRBD2 (5 bases). The germline CDR1 and CDR2 sequences are SEHNR and FQNEAQ (reference sequence). V shed 5 bases and J shed 5 bases, with 10 bases lying between them. The CDR3 totals 12 residues.